A selection of T cell receptor beta chains follows, all from one sample in a study of beta chain features in type 1 diabetes. Using immunoSEQ multiplex PCR, the repertoire was profiled, and TCRdb retains in-frame clones only, with some absent. The sample lists roughly 50,000 clones; about 47% were seen once. The sequencing sample was made of Tregs from blood. Source of these receptors: a woman in her forties with type 1 diabetes. Each CDR3 is given with its conserved first and last residue. A D gene is named only where the DNA matches it firmly. For some rows the clone size is stated as once, few or many, or as a class when expanded; others skip it.

v_gene	d_gene	abundance	j_gene	CDR3nt	CDR3aa
TRBV5-1	NA	few	TRBJ1-5	TGCGCCAGCAGCTTCCGGGCAGGGCCAAATCAGCCCCAGCATTTT	CASSFRAGPNQPQHF
TRBV19	TRBD1	NA	TRBJ2-1	TGTGCCAGTAGTCCTGACAGGGGGCCAAACAATGAGCAGTTCTTC	CASSPDRGPNNEQFF
TRBV15	NA	few	TRBJ2-3	TGTGCCACCAGTAGCGGTGACACAGATACGCAGTATTTT	CATSSGDTDTQYF
TRBV18	NA	few	TRBJ2-7	TGTGCCAGCTCACCACCGGGACTTCCCTCCTACGAGCAGTACTTC	CASSPPGLPSYEQYF
TRBV6-6	TRBD2	NA	TRBJ2-1	TGTGCCAGCAGACCGGGACTAGCGGGATACAATGAGCAGTTCTTC	CASRPGLAGYNEQFF
TRBV7-2	NA	NA	TRBJ1-2	TGTGCCAGCAGCTTTGGCAACTATGGCTACACCTTC	CASSFGNYGYTF
TRBV7-2	NA	NA	TRBJ2-7	TGTGCCAGCAGCTTATGGGGCTCGGACCCCTGGGAGCAGTACTTC	CASSLWGSDPWEQYF
TRBV6-1	TRBD2	few	TRBJ2-3	TGTGCCAGCACTAGCGGGGGCGTTAGCACAGATACGCAGTATTTT	CASTSGGVSTDTQYF
TRBV28	NA	few	TRBJ1-2	TGTGCCAGCTCCCTCGGGAGTCGCTGGGGCTACACCTTC	CASSLGSRWGYTF
TRBV2	NA	NA	TRBJ2-3	TGTGCCAGGGGCTCGGATGGAGCGGTCTACACAGATACGCAGTATTTT	CARGSDGAVYTDTQYF
TRBV2	NA	NA	TRBJ1-2	TGTGCCAGCAGTGAACAGGGGCTGGTCGGTCCCTCGGACTATGGCTACACCTTC	CASSEQGLVGPSDYGYTF
TRBV18	TRBD1	NA	TRBJ2-7	TGTGCCAGCTCGTGGGGACAGGGGCACAACTACGAGCAGTACTTC	CASSWGQGHNYEQYF
TRBV27	TRBD2	NA	TRBJ2-3	TGTGCCAGCAGTTTCCTTGGGACTAGCGGTGTAGGGACAGATACGCAGTATTTT	CASSFLGTSGVGTDTQYF
TRBV18	NA	few	TRBJ1-5	TGTGCCAGCTCACCATTTCCCAGAAGGGACTCGCCCCAGCATTTT	CASSPFPRRDSPQHF
TRBV25-1	NA	medium-sized	TRBJ1-1	TGTGCCAGCAGTGAAGAAGGGAGGAACACTGAAGCTTTCTTT	CASSEEGRNTEAFF
TRBV27	NA	NA	TRBJ1-4	TGTGCCAGCGCCCCGGTTCGCCCTCAAAAACTGTTTTTT	CASAPVRPQKLFF
TRBV6-5	NA	NA	TRBJ1-1	TGTGCCAGCAGGCTCGGTCGGGACACTGAAGCTTTCTTT	CASRLGRDTEAFF
TRBV7-2	TRBD2	NA	TRBJ2-5	TGTGCCAGCAGCCTTCGGGCTAGCGGGGGGGCAGAGACCCAGTACTTC	CASSLRASGGAETQYF
TRBV2	NA	NA	TRBJ2-5	TGTGCCAGCAGTGAACAACAGGAGGGGACCCAGTACTTC	CASSEQQEGTQYF
TRBV2	NA	NA	TRBJ1-1	TGTGCCAGCAGTCCCCCGCGGGGTTCCCCTGAAGCTTTCTTT	CASSPPRGSPEAFF
TRBV20-1	NA	NA	TRBJ2-1	TGCAGTGCAACAGGGTACAATGAGCAGTTCTTC	CSATGYNEQFF
TRBV29-1	TRBD1	few	TRBJ1-5	TGCAGCGCGGGACAGGGCCGTCAACAGCCCCAGCATTTT	CSAGQGRQQPQHF
TRBV10-3	NA	NA	TRBJ2-7	TGTGCCATCAGTGAGCGGCGGAGTGTTTCCTACGAGCAGTACTTC	CAISERRSVSYEQYF
TRBV7-2	TRBD2	NA	TRBJ2-1	TGTGCCAGCAGCCCCCGGACTAGCGGGAGGGTGGGGCACAATGAGCAGTTCTTC	CASSPRTSGRVGHNEQFF
TRBV5-1	NA	medium-sized	TRBJ1-1	TGCGCCAGCAGCCTAGGAGACGGCTGGAACACTGAAGCTTTCTTT	CASSLGDGWNTEAFF
TRBV14	TRBD2	few	TRBJ2-3	TGTGCCAGCAGCCAAAGAAACTTAGCGGGATCCACAGATACGCAGTATTTT	CASSQRNLAGSTDTQYF
TRBV21-1	NA	NA	TRBJ2-3	TGTGCCAGCAGCAAAAGACAGAGGACAGATACGCAGTATTTT	CASSKRQRTDTQYF
TRBV27	NA	NA	TRBJ2-7	TGTGCCAGCCGGGGGAGCGGGTCCCTCCAGCAGTACTTC	CASRGSGSLQQYF
TRBV25-1	NA	NA	TRBJ1-1	TGTGCCAGCAGTGAACCCCCTAAACCTGAAGCTTTCTTT	CASSEPPKPEAFF
TRBV5-1	TRBD1	NA	TRBJ2-2	TGCGCCAGCAGCTTGATACAGGGGGACACCGGGGAGCTGTTTTTT	CASSLIQGDTGELFF
TRBV4-3	TRBD1	NA	TRBJ1-2	TGCGCCAGCAGCCTGGACAGGGTGGGGTATGGCTACACCTTC	CASSLDRVGYGYTF